These 6 T cell receptor beta chains share one sample of origin, sequenced in a study of T cell repertoires in cytomegalovirus infection. TCRdb reprocessed the reads with MiXCR, giving one entry per CDR3 protein. In the table there are roughly 150,000 distinct CDR3 sequences, roughly a quarter of which are singletons. The sequencing sample was made of PBMCs. The receptors shown here come from a human donor in good health (CMV status not recorded). Some clones in this sample may be carry-over from other donors' samples.

This clonotype occurred a few times. One end of the junction does not line up with germline, which may come from a read error. The gene calls are TRBV7-6 and TRBJ1-1, with no clear D. Germline lookup yields CDR1 SGHVS and CDR2 FNYEAQ. The CDR3 sequence is 8 residues long. The CDR3 DNA reads TGTGCCAGCAGCCAGACGATCTTT. It yields the protein CASSQTIF. Full variable domain (outside the CDR3, taken from reference TRBV7-6 and TRBJ1-1): GAGVSQSPRYKVTKRGQDVALRCDPISGHVSLYWYRQALGQGPEFLTYFNYEAQQDKSGLPNDRFSAERPEGSISTLTIQRTEQRDSAMYRCASSQTIFGQGTRLTVV.

The chain has TRBV27 and TRBJ2-5; TRBD1 matches 9 bases. The CDR3 spans 16 residues. Germline values: CDR1 MNHEY, CDR2 SMNVEV (reference sequence). After removal of 3 bases from V and 7 bases from J, the junction contained 12 bases not matched to a gene. The CDR3 DNA follows: TGTGCCAGCAGTTTCTCCGGGACAGGGCAAGGAGTGACCCAGTACTTC. It yields the protein CASSFSGTGQGVTQYF.

The V gene is TRBV6-2 or TRBV6-3, the J gene TRBJ2-7; D could derive from TRBD1 or TRBD2 (5 bases each). The CDR3 has 17 amino acids. CDR1 and CDR2 from the germline V gene are MNHEY and SVGEGT. The V end lost 5 bases, the J end lost 2 bases, and 22 bases lay between the germline ends. The CDR3 DNA reads TGTGCCAGCAGTCGAAATCCCACCGGGACGAGTCCCTACGAGCAGTACTTC. Amino acid sequence: CASSRNPTGTSPYEQYF.

The CDR3 DNA sequence: TGTGCCAGCGGGGCCCTTATTTCTTCAGATACGCAGTATTTT. Amino acids: CASGALISSDTQYF. The chain couples TRBV28 to TRBJ2-3, with D maybe TRBD1 (5 bases). Germline CDR1 is MDHEN and CDR2 is SYDVKM. The V end was cut by 8 bases, the J end by 4 bases, with 16 bases between. The length of the CDR3 is 14 residues. Based on the CDR3 plus reference TRBV28 and TRBJ2-3, the full variable domain is DVKVTQSSRYLVKRTGEKVFLECVQDMDHENMFWYRQDPGLGLRLIYFSYDVKMKEKGDIPEGYSVSREKKERFSLILESASTNQTSMYLCASGALISSDTQYFGPGTRLTVL.

Comments on this clonotype: A much larger clone differs from this one at a single base, so this may be a read error. This chain links TRBV7-9 with TRBJ2-4; TRBD1 aligns across 8 bases. Trimming removed 5 bases from V and 2 bases from J; junction bases left unmatched: 8. Germline loops: CDR1 SEHNR, CDR2 FQNEAQ (reference sequence). The CDR3 extends over 16 amino acids. The DNA of the CDR3 is TGTGCCAGCAGCCCGACAGGGGTTGGGTCCAAAAACATTCAGTACTTC. This translates into CASSPTGVGSKNIQYF.

There are many counts of this clonotype. The chain uses TRBV5-1 and TRBJ2-3; D uncertain. Trimming took off 2 bases at V and 1 base at J, with 5 bases between the two ends. In germline, CDR1 is SGHRS, CDR2 YFSETQ. This CDR3 has 13 amino acids. This CDR3 reads CASSFWGTDTQYF. DNA of the CDR3: TGCGCCAGCAGCTTTTGGGGCACAGATACGCAGTATTTT.